The rows below give T cell receptor beta chains drawn from one sample of a study of blood T cell repertoires in COVID-19. Using immunoSEQ multiplex PCR, the repertoire was profiled, and TCRdb retains in-frame clones only, with some absent. The top ten clones hold more than 2.5% of a sample with over 250,000 clones, 70% to 80% of them seen once. Sequenced: peripheral blood. These receptors were taken from a woman at least 80 years old with acute or convalescent COVID-19. The CDR3 runs from the conserved cysteine through the conserved F or W. A D gene is named only where the DNA matches it firmly. Size is omitted from some rows. Given values are once, few, many or a class for expanded clones.

j_call d_call v_call clone_size cdr3_aa cdr3_nt
TRBJ2-1 TRBD1 TRBV4-3 few CASSQHLGQGTYNEQFF TGCGCCAGCAGCCAACACTTGGGACAGGGAACCTACAATGAGCAGTTCTTC
TRBJ2-1 TRBD2 TRBV25-1 - CASSGSLLAGTAYNEQFF TGTGCCAGCAGTGGTTCTTTACTAGCGGGGACCGCCTACAATGAGCAGTTCTTC
TRBJ1-3 - TRBV19 - CASTGLSGNTIYF TGTGCCAGTACGGGTCTCTCTGGAAACACCATATATTTT
TRBJ1-3 - TRBV19 - CASKGVELSGNTIYF TGTGCCAGTAAGGGGGTAGAGCTCTCTGGAAACACCATATATTTT
TRBJ2-3 - TRBV6-5 - CASSYAGGTDTQYF TGTGCCAGCAGTTACGCCGGAGGTACAGATACGCAGTATTTT
TRBJ2-7 - TRBV21-1 - CASRPDRDISYEQYF TGTGCCAGCAGACCGGACAGGGATATTTCCTACGAGCAGTACTTC
TRBJ2-3 - TRBV5-4 - CASSYRGTDTQYF TGTGCCAGCAGCTATAGGGGGACAGATACGCAGTATTTT
TRBJ2-6 - TRBV19 - CASSIVGGRGSGANVLTF TGTGCCAGTAGTATAGTCGGGGGTAGAGGCTCTGGGGCCAACGTCCTGACTTTC
TRBJ2-7 - TRBV2 - CASRFQSGSSYEQYF TGTGCCAGCAGGTTCCAAAGCGGTTCCTCCTACGAGCAGTACTTC
TRBJ2-5 - TRBV6-8 - CASISLGEPQETQYF TGTGCCAGCATTTCACTTGGGGAGCCGCAGGAGACCCAGTACTTC
TRBJ1-1 - TRBV12-5 - CASGYDTANTEAFF TGTGCTAGTGGTTACGACACCGCGAACACTGAAGCTTTCTTT
TRBJ2-6 TRBD1 TRBV27 - CASRPRQGSSGANVLTF TGTGCCAGCCGTCCTCGACAGGGTTCCTCTGGGGCCAACGTCCTGACTTTC
TRBJ1-6 - TRBV7-9 - CASSPQSYSYNSPLHF TGTGCCAGCAGCCCCCAAAGCTACTCCTATAATTCACCCCTCCACTTT
TRBJ1-4 - TRBV6-6 - CASSRTSPATNEKLFF TGTGCCAGCAGTCGAACTTCGCCCGCAACTAATGAAAAACTGTTTTTT